This section outlines one TCR beta chain sequence together with its context. Vbeta (60) and Jbeta (13) primers were used in the PCR. As processed by the authors: A later analysis tallied about 80 million unique TCR beta chains, some 10 million of them shared. The protocol was immunoSEQ multiplex PCR, while the TCRdb copy is restricted to in-frame clones and leaves out a portion. The V and J calls and clone size were taken over from that table, and D and trimming were inferred from the DNA. This table holds around 120,000 clones, about 83% found once. The CDR3 covers 12 residues. CDR1 is GTSNPN, CDR2 SVGIG, per germline (reference sequence). The data are from a study of cytomegalovirus exposure and HLA in healthy donors. Overall study context: T cells numbering 150 million to 200 million yielded fewer than 140 million unique TCR beta sequences in an earlier analysis.

J is TRBJ1-1 and V is TRBV30; TRBD1 matches 7 bases. This TCR came from a woman aged 40 to 50 in good health and CMV-seropositive. Source material: PBMCs. As DNA, the CDR3 is TGTGCAGAGACAGGGACGAACACTGAAGCTTTCTTT. The encoded protein is CAETGTNTEAFF.